These 17 T cell receptor beta chains were all obtained from the same sample, sequenced in a study of chemoradiotherapy in HPV16-positive cancers. This table comes from immunoSEQ multiplex PCR, and its TCRdb copy is limited to in-frame clones, with some not included. The profile shows under 85,000 clones, around nine tenths of them singletons. Sequencing used blood, obtained from a patient who underwent chemoradiotherapy. All receptors come from a human donor with HPV-associated anogenital cancer.

The chain is built from TRBV6-6 and TRBJ1-1; tentative D call: TRBD1 (5 bases). The CDR3 consists of 14 residues. CDR1 is MNHNY and CDR2 is SVGAGI in the germline V gene (reference sequence). Trimming took off 2 bases at V and 2 bases at J, with 9 bases between the two ends. CDR3 sequence (DNA): TGTGCCAGCAGTTACGGAGGGGTTAACACTGAAGCTTTCTTT. Translation: CASSYGGVNTEAFF.

The chain joins TRBV5-6 to TRBJ1-2, with D perhaps matching TRBD1 (6 bases). CDR3 length: 14 residues. Trimming shortened V by 7 bases and J by 3 bases, and 16 bases separated the two germline ends. Germline V lookup: CDR1 SGHDT, CDR2 YYEEEE. The CDR3: CASAMLQGHYGYTF. The CDR3 nucleotides are TGTGCCAGCGCTATGTTACAGGGACACTATGGCTACACCTTC.

V is TRBV5-1 and J is TRBJ1-4; 7 bases fit TRBD1. Looked up from germline, CDR1 is SGHRS and CDR2 is YFSETQ. CDR3 size: 14 residues. The junction had 5 bases not matched to a gene; V was cut back by 6 bases and J by 3 bases. The CDR3 loop is CASNKGQPNEKLFF. In nucleotides, the CDR3 is TGCGCCAGCAACAAGGGACAGCCTAATGAAAAACTGTTTTTT.

This rearrangement joins TRBV29-1 to TRBJ2-7; D might be TRBD2 (5 bases). CDR1 SQVTM and CDR2 ANQGSEA come from the germline V gene. The CDR3 contains 12 residues. Between the trimmed V and J ends, which lost 4 bases and 3 bases, there was a span of 10 bases. CDR3 loop: CSVAGSHYEQYF. In DNA form, the CDR3 reads TGCAGCGTTGCGGGGTCACACTACGAGCAGTACTTC.

The chain joins TRBV6-1 to TRBJ2-7; D is perhaps TRBD2 (5 bases). Looked up from germline, CDR1 is MNHNS and CDR2 is SASEGT. This CDR3 is 11 amino acids long. Between the trimmed V and J ends, which lost 11 bases and 4 bases, there was a span of 12 bases. This chain's CDR3 is CACNRGYEQYF. The CDR3 DNA sequence: TGTGCCTGCAATAGAGGGTACGAGCAGTACTTC.

The CDR3 reads CASSVQGTYNEQFF. The CDR3 DNA reads TGTGCCAGCAGCGTACAGGGTACCTACAATGAGCAGTTCTTC. V gene TRBV11-3 combines with J gene TRBJ2-1; the D gene is possibly TRBD1 (6 bases). In germline, CDR1 is SGHNT, CDR2 YENEEA. The germline V and J ends were trimmed by 5 bases and 2 bases, with 10 bases remaining between them. The CDR3 is 14 amino acids. The complete variable domain, with remaining parts taken from reference TRBV11-3 and TRBJ2-1, reads EAGVVQSPRYKIIEKKQPVAFWCNPISGHNTLYWYLQNLGQGPELLIRYENEEAVDDSQLPKDRFSAERLKGVDSTLKIQPAELGDSAVYLCASSVQGTYNEQFFGPGTRLTVL.

The sample holds one count of this clone. The chain has TRBV9 and TRBJ2-7; D may be TRBD1 (5 bases). The CDR3 is 15 amino acids. Trimming removed 3 bases from V and 4 bases from J, with 17 bases in between. CDR1 SGDLS and CDR2 YYNGEE come from the germline V gene. The CDR3 sequence is CASSDSQGRSYEQYF. For the CDR3, the DNA is TGTGCCAGCAGCGATTCCCAGGGAAGGTCGTACGAGCAGTACTTC.

In nucleotides, the CDR3 is TGTGCCAGCAGCTTAGGTACTAGCGGGGGGTTTCGCGAGCAGTACTTC. Encoded protein: CASSLGTSGGFREQYF. This chain links TRBV7-8 with TRBJ2-7; 12 bases fit TRBD2. CDR3 length: 16 residues. The germline gives CDR1 SGHVS, CDR2 FQNEAQ. After removal of 1 base from V and 6 bases from J, the junction contained 7 bases not matched to a gene.

V gene TRBV30 combines with J gene TRBJ1-5; 8 bases align to TRBD1. With 2 bases clipped from V and 4 bases from J, the junction kept 7 bases outside the gene matches. This CDR3 has 15 amino acids. The V gene's germline CDR1 is GTSNPN and CDR2 SVGIG (reference sequence). The CDR3 coding sequence is TGTGCCTGGAGTTTGTCAAACAGGGGGAATCAGCCCCAGCATTTT. Translated: CAWSLSNRGNQPQHF. Full variable domain (outside the CDR3, taken from reference TRBV30 and TRBJ1-5): SQTIHQWPATLVQPVGSPLSLECTVEGTSNPNLYWYRQAAGRGLQLLFYSVGIGQISSEVPQNLSASRPQDRQFILSSKKLLLSDSGFYLCAWSLSNRGNQPQHFGDGTRLSIL.

The CDR3 region is CASSPSPGSSYEQYF. The CDR3 DNA follows: TGTGCCAGCAGCCCAAGTCCGGGAAGCTCCTACGAGCAGTACTTC. The chain recombines TRBV7-2 with TRBJ2-7, with a weak D call TRBD2 (5 bases). Trimming cost V 5 bases and J 0 bases, with 14 bases left between them. Germline values: CDR1 SGHTA, CDR2 FQGNSA. The CDR3 covers 15 residues.

This clone was detected only once. The chain joins TRBV6-4 to TRBJ1-6, with 7 bases lining up with TRBD1. CDR1 is MRHNA and CDR2 is SNTAGT in the germline V gene. The V and J ends lost 7 bases and 7 bases, in that order; junction bases with no gene match: 1. The CDR3 is 12 amino acids. CDR3 sequence: CASKGANSPLHF. CDR3 bases: TGTGCCAGCAAGGGGGCGAATTCACCCCTCCACTTT.

V is TRBV19 and J is TRBJ1-1; a weak D match, TRBD1 (5 bases). The CDR3 is 15 residues long. V lost 4 bases and J 3 bases, leaving 15 bases between the germline ends. CDR1 and CDR2 from the germline V gene are LNHDA and SQIVND (reference sequence). CDR3: CASSRWDGADTEAFF. The DNA for the CDR3 is TGTGCCAGTAGTAGGTGGGACGGAGCGGACACTGAAGCTTTCTTT.

The chain is built from TRBV6-5 and TRBJ1-2; D is perhaps TRBD1 (6 bases). The CDR3 covers 13 residues. Looked up from germline, CDR1 is MNHEY and CDR2 is SVGAGI. V was shortened by 6 bases and J by 4 bases, with 12 bases between the two germline ends. The CDR3 spells CASRTGGLYGYTF. CDR3 sequence (DNA): TGTGCCAGCAGAACGGGGGGCCTCTATGGCTACACCTTC.

This clone came up once. This sequence joins TRBV9 and TRBJ2-7; D is possibly TRBD1 or TRBD2 (5 bases each). The CDR3 is 14 residues long. Germline V gene lookup returns CDR1 SGDLS and CDR2 YYNGEE. The germline V and J ends were trimmed by 1 base and 0 bases, with 8 bases remaining between them. Here the CDR3 reads CASSVMGTSYEQYF. CDR3 DNA sequence: TGTGCCAGCAGCGTAATGGGGACCTCCTACGAGCAGTACTTC.

V gene TRBV7-9 combines with J gene TRBJ2-7; D is uncertain. The CDR3 is 12 residues long. CDR1 is SEHNR, CDR2 FQNEAQ, per germline (reference sequence). Between the trimmed V and J ends, which lost 5 bases and 7 bases, there was a span of 12 bases. CDR3 in amino acids: CASSPLEVEQYF. The DNA for the CDR3 is TGTGCCAGCAGCCCCCTTGAGGTGGAGCAGTACTTC. The variable domain in full, completed from reference TRBV7-9 and TRBJ2-7, reads DTGVSQNPRHKITKRGQNVTFRCDPISEHNRLYWYRQTLGQGPEFLTYFQNEAQLEKSRLLSDRFSAERPKGSFSTLEIQRTEQGDSAMYLCASSPLEVEQYFGPGTRLTVT.

The chain carries TRBV13 and TRBJ1-1; a weak D match, TRBD1 (5 bases). Germline CDR1 is PRHDT and CDR2 is FYEKMQ (reference sequence). This CDR3 has 17 residues. V dropped 2 bases and J dropped 7 bases, with 23 bases sitting between them. The CDR3 sequence is CASSLKSGGFGASEAFF. CDR3 bases: TGTGCCAGCAGCTTAAAATCGGGGGGATTTGGGGCCAGTGAAGCTTTCTTT.

This clone was observed a handful of times. This chain joins TRBV5-6 and TRBJ2-2, with 7 bases that match TRBD2. The CDR3 loop spans 16 amino acids. Per germline, CDR1 SGHDT and CDR2 YYEEEE. Trimming took 4 bases from V and 0 from J; bases not matched to a gene: 6. The CDR3 sequence: CASSPIAGTNTGELFF. DNA for the CDR3: TGTGCCAGCAGCCCCATAGCGGGCACGAACACCGGGGAGCTGTTTTTT.